These 7 T cell receptor beta chains were all obtained from the same sample, sequenced in a study of cytomegalovirus exposure and HLA in healthy donors. The study ran its PCR with 60 Vbeta and 13 Jbeta primers. The assay was immunoSEQ multiplex PCR, and TCRdb's table has in-frame clones only and misses some. The sample holds 95,000 to 150,000 clones, approximately 80% seen once. The specimen sequenced was PBMCs. These receptors all come from a woman between 40 and 50 years old in good health and CMV-seropositive.

V usage is TRBV4-3 and J usage is TRBJ2-7, with 9 bases aligning to TRBD1. The length of the CDR3 is 17 residues. V trimming: 1 base; J trimming: 0 bases; junction bases outside the gene matches: 7. From germline, CDR1 is LGHNA and CDR2 YSLEER. The CDR3: CASSQGAGTGSSYEQYF. The CDR3 region has the DNA TGCGCCAGCAGCCAAGGGGCCGGGACAGGGAGCTCCTACGAGCAGTACTTC.

The chain employs TRBV15 and TRBJ2-3; possibly TRBD2 for D (7 bases). Trimming shortened V by 3 bases and J by 2 bases, and 24 bases separated the two germline ends. The CDR3 covers 19 residues. Germline CDR1 is LNHNV and CDR2 is YYDKDF (reference sequence). The CDR3 protein is CATSSKGVLAGDTTDTQYF. Written as DNA, the CDR3 is TGTGCCACCAGCAGTAAAGGGGTCCTGGCGGGGGACACCACAGATACGCAGTATTTT.

The rearrangement uses TRBV2 and TRBJ2-2; 15 bases align to TRBD2. There are 16 residues in the CDR3. Trimming cost V 4 bases and J 6 bases; bases outside gene matches: 3. Germline CDR1 is SNHLY and CDR2 is FYNNEI. The CDR3 DNA is TGTGCCAGCAGTGTCCGGACTAGCGGGGGGGCCGGGGAGCTGTTTTTT. Translated, it gives CASSVRTSGGAGELFF. Drawing the rest from reference TRBV2 and TRBJ2-2, the complete variable domain is EPEVTQTPSHQVTQMGQEVILRCVPISNHLYFYWYRQILGQKVEFLVSFYNNEISEKSEIFDDQFSVERPDGSNFTLKIRSTKLEDSAMYFCASSVRTSGGAGELFFGEGSRLTVL.

The rearrangement links TRBV10-3 to TRBJ2-5; 10 positions match TRBD2. V lost 8 bases and J lost 5; bases outside the gene matches: 8. The CDR3 consists of 14 residues. From germline, CDR1 is ENHRY and CDR2 SYGVKD. For the CDR3, the DNA is TGTGCCATCTCACTAGCGGGAAGCGGGGAGACCCAGTACTTC. Translating gives CAISLAGSGETQYF.

This clone has only a few counts. Other DNA variants within this sample encode the same CDR3. The rearrangement links TRBV10-3 to TRBJ1-5; D gene uncertain. Germline V gene data show CDR1 as ENHRY and CDR2 as SYGVKD. V lost 8 bases and J lost 0, with 11 bases in between. The CDR3 totals 14 residues. CDR3 nucleotide sequence: TGTGCCATCGGTACGGGTGATAGCAATCAGCCCCAGCATTTT. It yields the protein CAIGTGDSNQPQHF.

The genes are TRBV7-6 and TRBJ2-7; 8 positions match TRBD1. The V gene's germline CDR1 is SGHVS and CDR2 FNYEAQ. This CDR3 spans 14 amino acids. V shed 6 bases, J shed 2 bases, and the junction held 6 bases outside the gene matches. The CDR3 loop reads CASSPGQATYEQYF. Written as DNA, the CDR3 is TGTGCCAGCAGTCCGGGACAGGCTACCTACGAGCAGTACTTC.

The rearrangement links TRBV19 to TRBJ2-7, with 9 bases fitting TRBD1. J was trimmed by 5 bases and V by 5 bases; bases with no gene match: 4. The CDR3 is 13 residues long. Germline V gene lookup returns CDR1 LNHDA and CDR2 SQIVND (reference sequence). The chain's CDR3 is CASSDRGENEQYF. The CDR3 nucleotides are TGTGCCAGTAGTGACAGGGGGGAAAACGAGCAGTACTTC.